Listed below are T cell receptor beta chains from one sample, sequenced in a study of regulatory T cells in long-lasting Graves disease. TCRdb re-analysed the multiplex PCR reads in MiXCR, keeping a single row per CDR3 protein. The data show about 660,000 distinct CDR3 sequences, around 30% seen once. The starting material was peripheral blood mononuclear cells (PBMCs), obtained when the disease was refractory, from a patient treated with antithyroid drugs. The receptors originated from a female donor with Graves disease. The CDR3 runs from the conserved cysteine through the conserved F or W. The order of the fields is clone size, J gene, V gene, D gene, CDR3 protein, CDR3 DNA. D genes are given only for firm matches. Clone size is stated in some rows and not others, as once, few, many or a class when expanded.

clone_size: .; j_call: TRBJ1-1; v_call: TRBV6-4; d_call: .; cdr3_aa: CATEGPLSKNTEAFF; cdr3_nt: TGTGCCACCGAGGGGCCCCTCTCTAAGAACACTGAAGCTTTCTTT
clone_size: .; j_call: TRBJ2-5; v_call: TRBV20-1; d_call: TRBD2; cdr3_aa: CSARGLGTRQETQYF; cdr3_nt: TGCAGTGCTAGAGGCCTCGGGACTAGACAAGAGACCCAGTACTTC
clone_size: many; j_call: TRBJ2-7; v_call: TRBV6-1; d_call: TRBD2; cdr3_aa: CASSVEGAGAPYEQYF; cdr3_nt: TGTGCCAGCAGTGTGGAAGGCGCGGGAGCACCCTACGAGCAGTACTTC
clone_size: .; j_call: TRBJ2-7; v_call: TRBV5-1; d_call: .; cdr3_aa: CASSLTHSISYEQYF; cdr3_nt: TGCGCCAGCAGCCTCACACACAGCATCTCCTACGAGCAGTACTTC
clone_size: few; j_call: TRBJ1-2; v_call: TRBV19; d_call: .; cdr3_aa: CASSLPTAYYTF; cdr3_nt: TGTGCCAGTAGTCTCCCGACAGCCTATTACACCTTC
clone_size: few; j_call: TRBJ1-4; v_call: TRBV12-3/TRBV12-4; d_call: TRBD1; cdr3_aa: CASTQDRAGEKLFF; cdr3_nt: TGTGCCAGCACCCAGGACAGGGCCGGTGAAAAACTGTTTTTT
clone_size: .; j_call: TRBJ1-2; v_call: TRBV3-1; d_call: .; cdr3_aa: CASSQVAGRANYGYTF; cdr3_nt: TGTGCCAGCAGCCAAGTGGCGGGGAGGGCGAACTATGGCTACACCTTC
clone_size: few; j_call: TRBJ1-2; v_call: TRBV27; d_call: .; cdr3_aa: CASSLLYPQAFLDGYTF; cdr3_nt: TGTGCCAGCAGTTTATTATACCCACAGGCTTTCCTTGATGGCTACACCTTC
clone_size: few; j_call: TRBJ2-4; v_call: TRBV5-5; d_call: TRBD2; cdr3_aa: CASSRREAANIQYF; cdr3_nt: TGTGCCAGCAGCAGGCGGGAGGCTGCAAACATTCAGTACTTC
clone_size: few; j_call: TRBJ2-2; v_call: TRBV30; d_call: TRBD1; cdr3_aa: CAWIKGQGRTGELFF; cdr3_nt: TGTGCCTGGATTAAGGGACAGGGGAGGACCGGGGAGCTGTTTTTT
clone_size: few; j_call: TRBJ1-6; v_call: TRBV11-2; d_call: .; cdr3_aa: CASSLVAGISSPLHF; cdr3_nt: TGTGCCAGCAGCTTAGTGGCCGGGATAAGTTCACCCCTCCACTTT
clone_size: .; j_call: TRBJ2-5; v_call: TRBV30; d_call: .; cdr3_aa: CAWSVGTLSKETQYF; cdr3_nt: TGTGCCTGGAGTGTGGGGACTCTATCAAAAGAGACCCAGTACTTC
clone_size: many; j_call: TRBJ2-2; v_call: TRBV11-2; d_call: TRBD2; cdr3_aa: CASSLGLANTGELFF; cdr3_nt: TGTGCCAGCAGCTTGGGACTAGCGAACACCGGGGAGCTGTTTTTT
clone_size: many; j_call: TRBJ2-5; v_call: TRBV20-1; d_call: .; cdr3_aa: CSARNGPKPKETQYF; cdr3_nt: TGCAGTGCAAGAAACGGACCGAAGCCCAAAGAGACCCAGTACTTC
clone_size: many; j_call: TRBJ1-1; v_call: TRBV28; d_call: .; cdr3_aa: CASSTYPDTGTEAFF; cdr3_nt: TGTGCCAGCAGTACGTATCCGGACACTGGGACTGAAGCTTTCTTT
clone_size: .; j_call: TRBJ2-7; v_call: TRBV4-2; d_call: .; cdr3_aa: CASSMTTPSYEQYF; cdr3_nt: TGTGCCAGCAGTATGACTACACCCTCCTACGAGCAGTACTTC
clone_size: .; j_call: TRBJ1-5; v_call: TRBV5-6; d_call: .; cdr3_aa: CASSLVRNSNQPQHF; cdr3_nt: TGTGCCAGCAGCTTGGTCAGGAATAGCAATCAGCCCCAGCATTTT
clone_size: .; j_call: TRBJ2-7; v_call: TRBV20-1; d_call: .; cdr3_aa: CSAPTTVSYEQYF; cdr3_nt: TGCAGTGCCCCAACCACAGTTTCCTACGAGCAGTACTTC
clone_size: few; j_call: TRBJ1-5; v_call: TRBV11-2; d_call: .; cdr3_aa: CASSPGFSNQPQHF; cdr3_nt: TGTGCCAGCAGCCCGGGATTTTCCAATCAGCCCCAGCATTTT
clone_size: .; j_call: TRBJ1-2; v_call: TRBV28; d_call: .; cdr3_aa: CASSSPGGAIESLYGYTF; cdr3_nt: TGTGCCAGCAGCTCTCCGGGGGGGGCGATCGAGTCGCTCTATGGCTACACCTTC
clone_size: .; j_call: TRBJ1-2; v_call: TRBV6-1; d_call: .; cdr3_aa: CASNGRPYGYTF; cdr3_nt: TGTGCCAGCAACGGACGGCCTTATGGCTACACCTTC
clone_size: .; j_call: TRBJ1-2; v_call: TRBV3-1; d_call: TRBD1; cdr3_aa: CASREKRGLWYGYTF; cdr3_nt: TGTGCCAGCAGAGAAAAGAGGGGGCTTTGGTATGGCTACACCTTC
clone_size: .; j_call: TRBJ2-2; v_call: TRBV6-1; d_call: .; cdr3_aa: CASSGRDAPDTGELFF; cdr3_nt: TGTGCCAGCAGTGGACGGGACGCCCCAGACACCGGGGAGCTGTTTTTT
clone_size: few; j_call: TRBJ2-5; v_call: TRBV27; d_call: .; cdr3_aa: CASSSPPQETQYF; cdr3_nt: TGTGCCAGCAGTTCCCCTCCGCAAGAGACCCAGTACTTC
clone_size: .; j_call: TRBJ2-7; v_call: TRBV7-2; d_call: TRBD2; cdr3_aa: CASSLWGTTTYEQYF; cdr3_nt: TGTGCCAGCAGCTTATGGGGGACTACCACCTACGAGCAGTACTTC
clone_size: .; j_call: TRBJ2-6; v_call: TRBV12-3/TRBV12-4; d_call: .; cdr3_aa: CASSLPGSSETSGANVLTF; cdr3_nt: TGTGCCAGCAGTTTACCAGGATCGTCCGAGACATCTGGGGCCAACGTCCTGACTTTC
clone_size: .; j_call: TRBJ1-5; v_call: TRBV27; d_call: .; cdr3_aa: CASTYLSRVLNQPQHF; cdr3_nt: TGTGCCAGCACCTACTTAAGCAGGGTTCTCAATCAGCCCCAGCATTTT
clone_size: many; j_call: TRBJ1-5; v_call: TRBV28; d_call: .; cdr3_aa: CASSLASRGDQHF; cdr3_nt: TGTGCCAGCAGTTTGGCTAGTCGGGGCGACCAGCATTTT